These T cell receptor beta chains were read from a single sample in a study of blood T cells in healthy people across ages. Each CDR3 protein gets one entry after TCRdb re-called the 5' RACE reads with MiXCR. Of around 1.5 million distinct CDR3 sequences in the sample, about 31% were seen once. The material sequenced was blood. Every receptor here comes from a young woman in good health. CDR3s include the opening cysteine and the closing phenylalanine or tryptophan. Each record gives: V gene, J gene, clone size, D gene, CDR3 protein, CDR3 DNA. The D gene is left open where the match is weak. Expanded clones get a size class; other rows say once, few or many, or leave the size out.

V gene: TRBV28; J gene: TRBJ2-7; clone size: few; D gene: TRBD1; CDR3 protein: CASTRTGPYEQYF; CDR3 DNA: TGTGCCAGCACCCGGACAGGGCCCTACGAGCAGTACTTC
V gene: TRBV5-1; J gene: TRBJ1-2; clone size: .; D gene: TRBD1; CDR3 protein: CASSLRGPGQGTYGYTF; CDR3 DNA: TGCGCCAGCAGCTTGCGGGGCCCAGGACAGGGTACCTATGGCTACACCTTC
V gene: TRBV5-6; J gene: TRBJ1-5; clone size: .; D gene: TRBD1; CDR3 protein: CASRTGTGEFNQPQHF; CDR3 DNA: TGTGCCAGCAGGACCGGGACAGGAGAGTTCAATCAGCCCCAGCATTTT
V gene: TRBV6-5; J gene: TRBJ2-7; clone size: few; D gene: TRBD2; CDR3 protein: CASRRGTSFHEQYF; CDR3 DNA: TGTGCCAGCAGGAGGGGGACTAGCTTCCACGAGCAGTACTTC
V gene: TRBV21-1; J gene: TRBJ2-3; clone size: .; D gene: .; CDR3 protein: CASSSNSGEGTDTQYF; CDR3 DNA: TGTGCCAGCAGCAGCAACAGTGGGGAGGGCACAGATACGCAGTATTTT
V gene: TRBV3-1; J gene: TRBJ1-4; clone size: .; D gene: .; CDR3 protein: CASSAPGTHEKLFF; CDR3 DNA: TGTGCCAGCAGCGCCCCCGGGACCCATGAAAAACTGTTTTTT
V gene: TRBV7-2; J gene: TRBJ1-3; clone size: .; D gene: .; CDR3 protein: CASSLASRRSGNTIYF; CDR3 DNA: TGTGCCAGCAGCTTAGCGAGTCGGCGCTCTGGAAACACCATATATTTT
V gene: TRBV20-1; J gene: TRBJ1-2; clone size: few; D gene: .; CDR3 protein: CSARKAGSVYTF; CDR3 DNA: TGCAGTGCTAGGAAGGCAGGATCGGTCTACACCTTC
V gene: TRBV9; J gene: TRBJ2-4; clone size: .; D gene: TRBD2; CDR3 protein: CASSVEAGVREQYF; CDR3 DNA: TGTGCCAGCAGCGTAGAAGCGGGAGTGCGGGAGCAGTACTTC
V gene: TRBV20-1; J gene: TRBJ1-2; clone size: .; D gene: TRBD1; CDR3 protein: CSARDRTGDYGYTF; CDR3 DNA: TGCAGTGCTAGAGACAGGACAGGGGACTATGGCTACACCTTC
V gene: TRBV7-6; J gene: TRBJ2-7; clone size: few; D gene: .; CDR3 protein: CASSPSSHYEQYF; CDR3 DNA: TGTGCCAGCAGCCCTAGCAGCCACTACGAGCAGTACTTC
V gene: TRBV3-1; J gene: TRBJ2-7; clone size: many; D gene: TRBD2; CDR3 protein: CASSRMTSGSSYEQYF; CDR3 DNA: TGTGCCAGCAGCCGTATGACTAGCGGGAGCTCCTACGAGCAGTACTTC
V gene: TRBV3-1; J gene: TRBJ2-3; clone size: .; D gene: .; CDR3 protein: CASSQVIGTDTQYF; CDR3 DNA: TGTGCCAGCAGCCAAGTAATCGGAACAGATACGCAGTATTTT
V gene: TRBV3-1; J gene: TRBJ2-5; clone size: few; D gene: .; CDR3 protein: CASSQGLTGDQETQYF; CDR3 DNA: TGTGCCAGCAGCCAAGGACTGACAGGAGACCAAGAGACCCAGTACTTC
V gene: TRBV11-2; J gene: TRBJ2-3; clone size: few; D gene: .; CDR3 protein: CASSLDTSRGTQYF; CDR3 DNA: TGTGCCAGCAGCTTAGATACGAGTCGAGGTACGCAGTATTTT
V gene: TRBV2; J gene: TRBJ1-2; clone size: .; D gene: .; CDR3 protein: CASTEGSLLGYTF; CDR3 DNA: TGTGCCAGCACCGAAGGTAGCCTCCTAGGCTACACCTTC
V gene: TRBV7-9; J gene: TRBJ1-2; clone size: .; D gene: .; CDR3 protein: CASSNMRLEGYGYTF; CDR3 DNA: TGTGCCAGCAGCAATATGCGTTTAGAGGGCTATGGCTACACCTTC
V gene: TRBV5-1; J gene: TRBJ2-4; clone size: many; D gene: .; CDR3 protein: CASSIQGGGIQYF; CDR3 DNA: TGCGCCAGCAGCATCCAGGGTGGGGGCATTCAGTACTTC
V gene: TRBV7-2; J gene: TRBJ2-5; clone size: .; D gene: TRBD2; CDR3 protein: CASSLVMVAGGTQYF; CDR3 DNA: TGTGCCAGCAGCTTAGTAATGGTCGCGGGGGGGACCCAGTACTTC
V gene: TRBV7-3; J gene: TRBJ2-1; clone size: .; D gene: .; CDR3 protein: CASSLMNTRSYNEQCF; CDR3 DNA: TGTGCCAGCAGCTTAATGAACACCCGCTCCTACAATGAGCAGTGCTTC
V gene: TRBV9; J gene: TRBJ2-3; clone size: .; D gene: TRBD2; CDR3 protein: CASSPAGLAGVDTQYF; CDR3 DNA: TGTGCCAGCAGCCCGGCGGGACTAGCGGGAGTAGATACGCAGTATTTT
V gene: TRBV7-9; J gene: TRBJ1-5; clone size: .; D gene: TRBD1; CDR3 protein: CASSPSGQGINQPQHF; CDR3 DNA: TGTGCCAGCAGCCCTTCGGGACAGGGGATCAATCAGCCCCAGCATTTT
V gene: TRBV12-3/TRBV12-4; J gene: TRBJ1-1; clone size: few; D gene: .; CDR3 protein: CATRAGLNTGAFF; CDR3 DNA: TGTGCCACCCGAGCCGGCCTGAACACTGGAGCTTTCTTT
V gene: TRBV24-1; J gene: TRBJ2-1; clone size: .; D gene: .; CDR3 protein: CATSDFGSAGGDGQFF; CDR3 DNA: TGTGCCACCAGTGATTTTGGTTCCGCTGGTGGCGATGGGCAGTTCTTC
V gene: TRBV6-1; J gene: TRBJ1-6; clone size: many; D gene: TRBD1; CDR3 protein: CASSTGAESSPLHF; CDR3 DNA: TGTGCCAGCAGTACAGGGGCGGAATCTTCACCCCTCCACTTT
V gene: TRBV21-1; J gene: TRBJ1-2; clone size: .; D gene: .; CDR3 protein: CASSPSGDRGLSGYTF; CDR3 DNA: TGTGCCAGCAGCCCCTCTGGCGACAGGGGGCTCAGTGGCTACACCTTC
V gene: TRBV20-1; J gene: TRBJ2-7; clone size: .; D gene: .; CDR3 protein: CSARAAGDTYEQYF; CDR3 DNA: TGCAGTGCTAGAGCGGCAGGGGATACCTACGAGCAGTACTTC
V gene: TRBV7-2; J gene: TRBJ2-1; clone size: .; D gene: TRBD2; CDR3 protein: CACSWLAGGSSYNEQFF; CDR3 DNA: TGTGCCTGCAGCTGGCTAGCGGGAGGTAGCTCCTACAATGAGCAGTTCTTC
V gene: TRBV12-3/TRBV12-4; J gene: TRBJ2-1; clone size: few; D gene: TRBD2; CDR3 protein: CASSLSSGSKQFF; CDR3 DNA: TGTGCCAGCAGTTTATCCAGCGGGAGTAAGCAGTTCTTC